Following are 22 T cell receptor beta chains from one sample sequenced in a study of blood T cell repertoires in COVID-19. Data came from immunoSEQ multiplex PCR; TCRdb stores just in-frame clones and leaves some out. The sample lists roughly 280,000 clones, roughly nine tenths seen once, with approximately 2.5% in the top ten. The source material was PBMCs or T cells enriched from blood (not recorded which). The receptors here all came from a woman between 18 and 29 years old who had recovered from COVID-19.

The rearrangement links TRBV2 to TRBJ1-2; D call uncertain. Germline-derived CDR1 and CDR2 are SNHLY and FYNNEI. Trimming took 8 bases from V and 8 from J, leaving 18 bases between them. This CDR3 spans 13 amino acids. The DNA of the CDR3 is TGTGCCAGCTACGAGCCGAGGGAGGACGGCTACACCTTC. Protein: CASYEPREDGYTF.

J is TRBJ2-5 and V is TRBV28, with 7 bases aligning to TRBD2. The length of the CDR3 is 15 residues. Per the germline V gene, CDR1 is MDHEN and CDR2 is SYDVKM. The junction had 7 bases not matched to a gene; V was cut back by 4 bases and J by 2 bases. DNA for the CDR3: TGTGCCAGCAGTTCCGCGGTGGGGGGGCAAGAGACCCAGTACTTC. Protein sequence: CASSSAVGGQETQYF.

V and J are TRBV20-1 and TRBJ1-1; D remains ambiguous. This CDR3 has 12 amino acids. V lost 3 bases to trimming and J lost 3 bases, with 8 bases between them. Looked up from germline, CDR1 is DFQATT and CDR2 is SNEGSKA (reference sequence). The CDR3 reads CSASEQYTEAFF. The CDR3 nucleotides are TGCAGTGCTAGTGAACAGTACACTGAAGCTTTCTTT.

The V gene is TRBV2, the J gene TRBJ1-5, with 9 positions matching TRBD1. Germline CDR1 and CDR2: SNHLY and FYNNEI. This CDR3 spans 15 amino acids. J was trimmed by 5 bases and V by 4 bases; bases with no gene match: 6. CDR3: CASSGPGQGDQPQHF. The CDR3 coding sequence is TGTGCCAGCAGTGGCCCGGGACAGGGAGATCAGCCCCAGCATTTT. Full variable domain (rest looked up from reference TRBV2 and TRBJ1-5): EPEVTQTPSHQVTQMGQEVILRCVPISNHLYFYWYRQILGQKVEFLVSFYNNEISEKSEIFDDQFSVERPDGSNFTLKIRSTKLEDSAMYFCASSGPGQGDQPQHFGDGTRLSIL.

DNA for the CDR3: TGTGCCACCAGCACCTCGCCACTTCCCGCAACTAATGAAAAACTGTTTTTT. Its translation: CATSTSPLPATNEKLFF. J is TRBJ1-4 and V is TRBV15, with D unclear. Germline assignment: CDR1 LNHNV and CDR2 YYDKDF (reference sequence). There are 17 residues in the CDR3. With 4 bases removed from V and 0 bases from J, the gap between germline ends came to 15 bases.

This chain connects TRBV4-1 to TRBJ2-1; 7 bases line up with TRBD2. Germline values: CDR1 MGHRA, CDR2 YSYEKL. The CDR3 consists of 16 residues. V was pared by 1 base and J by 6 bases, with 9 bases of the junction left unmatched. The CDR3 DNA follows: TGCGCCAGCAGCCAAGTCGGGGGGTTTCAATTCAATGAGCAGTTCTTC. Its translation is CASSQVGGFQFNEQFF.

The CDR3 here is CASSAGGVGELFF. CDR3 DNA: TGTGCCAGCAGCGCAGGGGGCGTCGGGGAGCTGTTTTTT. The V and J genes are TRBV7-9 and TRBJ2-2; 8 bases align to TRBD1. The V and J ends lost 5 bases and 7 bases, in that order; junction bases with no gene match: 3. This CDR3 has 13 amino acids. Germline CDR1 reads SEHNR; CDR2 reads FQNEAQ (reference sequence).

The rearrangement joins TRBV18 to TRBJ2-1; the D gene is possibly TRBD1 (6 bases). Trimming took off 0 bases at V and 1 base at J, with 10 bases between the two ends. This CDR3 comprises 16 residues. Germline-derived CDR1 and CDR2 are KGHSH and LQKENI. Written as DNA, the CDR3 is TGTGCCAGCTCACCACCGGGGGCCCGGTCCTACAATGAGCAGTTCTTC. This gives the protein CASSPPGARSYNEQFF.

This CDR3 is CASFSFPGRNIQYF. The CDR3 nucleotides are TGTGCCAGCTTTTCGTTTCCAGGTAGAAACATTCAGTACTTC. This chain links TRBV2 with TRBJ2-4; D uncertain. Looked up from germline, CDR1 is SNHLY and CDR2 is FYNNEI. Between the trimmed V and J ends, which lost 8 bases and 6 bases, there was a span of 17 bases. The CDR3 spans 14 residues.

The chain links TRBV4-2 to TRBJ1-1; 8 bases are shared with TRBD1. The CDR3 is 15 amino acids. Germline V lookup: CDR1 LGHNA, CDR2 YNFKEQ. Trimming at V came to 0 bases and at J to 4 bases, leaving 4 bases not matched to a gene. CDR3 nucleotide sequence: TGTGCCAGCAGCCAAGATAGACAGGGGCGCACTGAAGCTTTCTTT. Translated: CASSQDRQGRTEAFF.

The chain uses TRBV3-1 (or the pseudogene TRBV3-2) and TRBJ1-1, with unresolved D. CDR3 length equals 13 residues. From germline, CDR1 is LGHDT and CDR2 YNNKEL (reference sequence). V lost 4 bases to trimming and J lost 1 base, with 7 bases between them. The CDR3 DNA is TGTGCCAGCAGCCCCAGCGGGAACACTGAAGCTTTCTTT. It yields the protein CASSPSGNTEAFF.

This clone came up once. The V call is TRBV3-1 (or the pseudogene TRBV3-2), the J call TRBJ1-6; 9 bases line up with TRBD1. This CDR3 is 14 amino acids long. CDR1 is LGHDT and CDR2 is YNNKEL in the germline V gene (reference sequence). The J segment lost 8 bases and the V segment lost 4 bases, leaving 3 bases of the junction unmatched. The CDR3 nucleotides are TGTGCCAGCAGCCCTACAGGGGGCGATTCACCCCTCCACTTT. Its translation: CASSPTGGDSPLHF.

The genes are TRBV9 and TRBJ2-7; 7 positions agree with TRBD1. The V gene's germline CDR1 is SGDLS and CDR2 YYNGEE. J lost 3 bases, V lost 0 bases, and 6 bases had no gene match. The CDR3 sequence is 15 residues long. CDR3 sequence: CASSVGGQILYEQYF. The CDR3 DNA sequence: TGTGCCAGCAGCGTAGGGGGACAGATCCTCTACGAGCAGTACTTC. Supplemented by reference TRBV9 and TRBJ2-7, the full variable domain reads DSGVTQTPKHLITATGQRVTLRCSPRSGDLSVYWYQQSLDQGLQFLIQYYNGEERAKGNILERFSAQQFPDLHSELNLSSLELGDSALYFCASSVGGQILYEQYFGPGTRLTVT.

The chain joins TRBV11-1 to TRBJ2-5; 8 nucleotides agree with TRBD2. The CDR3 consists of 15 residues. Germline CDR1 is SGHAT and CDR2 is FQDESV (reference sequence). J was trimmed by 3 bases and V by 6 bases; bases with no gene match: 9. The CDR3 nucleotides read TGTGCCAGCAGTCCGCGGACTAGCTGGGAAGAGACCCAGTACTTC. Encoded protein: CASSPRTSWEETQYF.

The gene calls are TRBV6-5 and TRBJ1-6; no definite D call. CDR3 length: 15 amino acids. Trimming removed 7 bases at V and 0 bases at J, with 10 bases between. Per the germline V gene, CDR1 is MNHEY and CDR2 is SVGAGI. CDR3 in amino acids: CASIGETSYNSPLHF. The DNA for the CDR3 is TGTGCCAGCATTGGAGAGACCTCCTATAATTCACCCCTCCACTTT.

As DNA, the CDR3 is TGTGCCAGCAGCTCCCGGGACAGGCAATGGGAGACCCAGTACTTC. It encodes CASSSRDRQWETQYF. The rearrangement joins TRBV5-5 to TRBJ2-5, with 8 bases that match TRBD1. CDR3 length: 15 amino acids. Per the germline V gene, CDR1 is SGHKS and CDR2 is YYEKEE (reference sequence). Trimming at V came to 3 bases and at J to 5 bases, leaving 9 bases not matched to a gene.

This clone was picked up a small number of times. The CDR3 nucleotides are TGTGCCAGCAGCTTTCAGGGGTTTGGGTCCTACGAGCAGTACTTC. Amino acids: CASSFQGFGSYEQYF. The chain uses TRBV5-5 and TRBJ2-7, with D possibly matching TRBD1 (6 bases). V was cut by 2 bases and J by 1 base, with 13 bases left in between. The length of the CDR3 is 15 residues. CDR1 and CDR2 (germline): SGHKS, YYEKEE (reference sequence).

The V gene is TRBV25-1, the J gene TRBJ1-1; tentatively, D is TRBD1 (5 bases). Germline lookup yields CDR1 MGHDK and CDR2 SYGVNS. V dropped 2 bases and J dropped 6 bases, with 13 bases sitting between them. CDR3 length: 14 residues. DNA for the CDR3: TGTGCCAGCAGTGAAGACAGCCTCTTCGCTGAAGCTTTCTTT. Amino acids: CASSEDSLFAEAFF.

The chain employs TRBV3-1 (or the pseudogene TRBV3-2) and TRBJ2-5; 8 bases map to TRBD1. V gave up 5 bases and J gave up 1 base; unmatched junction bases: 6. The CDR3 totals 15 residues. Looked up from germline, CDR1 is LGHDT and CDR2 is YNNKEL (reference sequence). The CDR3 DNA sequence: TGTGCCAGCAGCAAATCGACAGGGGTCCAAGAGACCCAGTACTTC. This gives the protein CASSKSTGVQETQYF.

This chain links TRBV5-1 with TRBJ2-2, with D possibly TRBD2 on 5 matching bases. From germline, CDR1 is SGHRS and CDR2 YFSETQ. This CDR3 has 16 residues. V lost 2 bases and J 6 bases, leaving 17 bases between the germline ends. The CDR3 DNA reads as TGCGCCAGCAGCTTATCGACTGGGAGAACCTCCGGGGAGCTGTTTTTT. This gives the protein CASSLSTGRTSGELFF. Full variable domain (remainder filled in from reference TRBV5-1 and TRBJ2-2): KAGVTQTPRYLIKTRGQQVTLSCSPISGHRSVSWYQQTPGQGLQFLFEYFSETQRNKGNFPGRFSGRQFSNSRSEMNVSTLELGDSALYLCASSLSTGRTSGELFFGEGSRLTVL.

The chain recombines TRBV5-1 with TRBJ2-1, with 13 bases fitting TRBD2. The CDR3 has 15 amino acids. Per germline, CDR1 SGHRS and CDR2 YFSETQ. The junction had 5 bases not matched to a gene; V was cut back by 6 bases and J by 5 bases. DNA of the CDR3: TGCGCCAGCAACCTACTAGCGGGGGGGAACAATGAGCAGTTCTTC. This sequence encodes CASNLLAGGNNEQFF.

The count of this clone is one. The CDR3 DNA reads TGTGCCAGCAGCCGACAGGGGAGTCTCGGGGAGCTGTTTTTT. This gives the protein CASSRQGSLGELFF. This chain links TRBV11-3 with TRBJ2-2; 8 bases map to TRBD1. The CDR3 covers 14 residues. The V segment lost 5 bases and the J segment 7 bases; nucleotides outside the gene matches: 6. CDR1 and CDR2 (germline): SGHNT, YENEEA.